Listed below are T cell receptor beta chains from one sample, sequenced in a study of T-cell memory formation after mild COVID-19. TCRdb redid the calling of the 5' RACE reads with MiXCR, one entry per CDR3 protein. This sample carries fewer than 250,000 distinct CDR3 sequences, around 25% of them seen once, and the ten largest clones take approximately 10%. The sequenced sample was PBMCs or a T cell subset sorted from them (not recorded which). The receptors were gathered from an adult woman who had mild COVID-19 (a few samples of this study predate the infection). Cell type and time point are not known. Each CDR3 is given with its conserved first and last residue. Each record gives: J gene, clone size, D gene, V gene, CDR3 DNA, CDR3 protein. D genes are given only for firm matches. The size entry is marked missing in some rows and otherwise reads once, few, many or a size class.

>TRBJ1-2|NA|NA|TRBV12-3/TRBV12-4
TGTGCCAGCAGTTTAGCGCAGGACTATGGCTACACCTTC
CASSLAQDYGYTF
>TRBJ1-2|NA|NA|TRBV20-1
TGCAGTGCTAGGAACACAGGCCTCTATGGCTACACCTTC
CSARNTGLYGYTF
>TRBJ2-7|NA|NA|TRBV29-1
TGCAGCGTTGAATGGTCAGTGCAGTACTTC
CSVEWSVQYF
>TRBJ1-3|few|TRBD1|TRBV7-2
TGTGCCAGCAGACTACAGGGGTCTGGAAACACCATATATTTT
CASRLQGSGNTIYF
>TRBJ2-5|few|NA|TRBV10-3
TGTGCCATCAGTTTTTCAGGACTATCGGAGACCCAGTACTTC
CAISFSGLSETQYF
>TRBJ2-2|NA|TRBD2|TRBV29-1
TGCAGCGTCGCACCCGGGACTACCCAAGGGGAGCTGTTTTTT
CSVAPGTTQGELFF
>TRBJ2-1|NA|NA|TRBV2
TGTGCCAGCAGTGACGGGGGCCGCTCCTACAATGAGCAGTTCTTC
CASSDGGRSYNEQFF
>TRBJ1-5|few|NA|TRBV2
TGTGCCAGCGATTGGAGACGGGAGAGTCAGCCCCAGCATTTT
CASDWRRESQPQHF
>TRBJ2-1|few|TRBD1|TRBV6-1
TGTGCCAGCAGTCCCCGACAGGGGGGCAATGAGCAGTTCTTC
CASSPRQGGNEQFF
>TRBJ1-5|NA|TRBD1|TRBV19
TGTGCCAGTAGTTTGACAGGGGTTGGCAATCAGCCCCAGCATTTT
CASSLTGVGNQPQHF
>TRBJ1-5|few|TRBD1|TRBV7-9
TGTGCCAGCAGCGTGGGGGGACAGGGCAATCAGCCCCAGCATTTT
CASSVGGQGNQPQHF
>TRBJ2-4|few|NA|TRBV4-1
TGCGCCAGCAGCCAAGAGGGGCAGGGTAAAAACATTCAGTACTTC
CASSQEGQGKNIQYF
>TRBJ1-2|few|NA|TRBV7-2
TGTGCCAGCAGCGTAGCCCCGGGTCCTAACTATGGCTACACCTTC
CASSVAPGPNYGYTF
>TRBJ2-7|NA|NA|TRBV5-1
TGCGCCAGCAGCTACGGGACTGCGACGGATGAGCAGTACTTC
CASSYGTATDEQYF
>TRBJ2-7|NA|TRBD1|TRBV20-1
TGCAGTGCTAGAGATGGACAGGGGAGTCCCTACGAGCAGTACTTC
CSARDGQGSPYEQYF
>TRBJ2-1|NA|NA|TRBV5-1
TGCGCCAGCAGCTCAATGACAGTTTACAATGAGCAGTTCTTC
CASSSMTVYNEQFF
>TRBJ2-1|many|TRBD2|TRBV4-2
TGTGCCAGCAGCCAAGGCGGCGGGAGCGACTACAATGAGCAGTTCTTC
CASSQGGGSDYNEQFF
>TRBJ2-5|NA|NA|TRBV9
TGTGCCAGCAGCGCACTCGGGGCAGAGTACCAAGAGACCCAGTACTTC
CASSALGAEYQETQYF
>TRBJ2-7|NA|TRBD1|TRBV20-1
TGCAGTGCTCGGCCCGGGACAGGGGCCTCCTACGAGCAGTACTTC
CSARPGTGASYEQYF
>TRBJ2-1|once|TRBD1|TRBV5-4
TGTGCCAGCAGCCCCGGACAGGGGGTTAATGAGCAGTTCTTC
CASSPGQGVNEQFF
>TRBJ2-3|NA|NA|TRBV9
TGTGCCAGTTCTCCTTCTGTCAGTGTGGATACGCAGTATTTT
CASSPSVSVDTQYF
>TRBJ1-4|NA|NA|TRBV12-3/TRBV12-4
TGTGCCAGCAGTTTCAAGGGCCGGGTAACCGGGGAGGCTAATGAAAAACTGTTTTTT
CASSFKGRVTGEANEKLFF